A single sample gave rise to the 24 T cell receptor beta chains below, sequenced in a study of shared clonotypes between healthy human individuals. Profiled with immunoSEQ multiplex PCR; TCRdb holds only in-frame clones, not every one. Of roughly 2,000,000 clones listed, about 93% are singletons. Naive CD8 cells were CD45RO-negative, positively selected for CCR7, excluding terminally differentiated effector memory CD45RA+ cells. Source material: naive CD8+ T cells from PBMCs. These receptors were taken from a man aged 18 to 35 in good health. Some clones in this sample may be carry-over from other donors' samples.

The rearrangement joins TRBV15 to TRBJ1-1; D call uncertain. The germline V gene encodes CDR1 LNHNV and CDR2 YYDKDF (reference sequence). The CDR3 totals 13 residues. The V gene lost 0 bases and the J gene lost 10 bases, with 12 bases spanning the gap. The CDR3 DNA reads TGTGCCACCAGCAGAGATCCGCCAGGCGGAGCTTTCTTT. Residues: CATSRDPPGGAFF.

Remarks on this clone: Other nucleotide sequences in the sample specify the same CDR3. This chain joins TRBV27 and TRBJ2-6, with no clear D. The CDR3 is 13 amino acids. CDR1 is MNHEY and CDR2 is SMNVEV in the germline V gene (reference sequence). Trimming took 6 bases from V and 4 from J, leaving 7 bases between them. This chain's CDR3 is CASSPRGANVLTF. The CDR3, as DNA: TGTGCCAGCAGCCCTCGGGGGGCCAACGTCCTGACTTTC.

The V call is TRBV9, the J call TRBJ1-1; perhaps TRBD1 as D (6 bases). Trimming stripped 6 bases from V and 0 bases from J, with 27 bases between. The CDR3 runs to 19 residues. Germline V gives CDR1 SGDLS, CDR2 YYNGEE. For the CDR3, the DNA is TGTGCCAGCACCGCCCTTTGGACAGCTGGGGGCTCCTTGAACACTGAAGCTTTCTTT. It yields the protein CASTALWTAGGSLNTEAFF.

For this clone: Other nucleotide sequences from this sample produce the same CDR3. This chain joins TRBV9 and TRBJ2-1; possibly TRBD2 for D (5 bases). Per germline, CDR1 SGDLS and CDR2 YYNGEE. V was cut by 4 bases and J by 0 bases, with 11 bases left in between. The CDR3 is 15 amino acids. The CDR3 region is CASSPRSGSYNEQFF. CDR3 bases: TGTGCCAGCAGCCCCCGGAGCGGCTCCTACAATGAGCAGTTCTTC.

Only one count was recorded for this clone. This chain links TRBV7-3 with TRBJ2-3, with a tentative D call TRBD2 (6 bases). The CDR3 sequence is 15 residues long. Trimming left V 3 bases short and J 0 bases short, with 10 bases between. The germline CDR1 and CDR2 sequences are SGHTA and FQGTGA. DNA of the CDR3: TGTGCCAGCAGCTTTGGCGGGGCCAGCACAGATACGCAGTATTTT. The encoded protein is CASSFGGASTDTQYF.

V usage is TRBV10-3 and J usage is TRBJ2-1, with TRBD2 identical over 11 bases. The CDR3 is made up of 18 amino acids. CDR1 and CDR2 (germline): ENHRY, SYGVKD. Trimming at V came to 4 bases and at J to 0 bases, leaving 8 bases not matched to a gene. The CDR3 loop is CAISGRIAGGVSYNEQFF. The CDR3, as DNA: TGTGCCATCAGTGGGCGAATAGCGGGAGGGGTCTCCTACAATGAGCAGTTCTTC.

V and J are TRBV29-1 and TRBJ2-7, with D perhaps matching TRBD1 (5 bases). The CDR3 contains 13 residues. Trimming shortened V by 6 bases and J by 2 bases, and 14 bases separated the two germline ends. CDR1 and CDR2 (germline): SQVTM, ANQGSEA. This chain's CDR3 is CSVMTERAYEQYF. The CDR3 DNA reads TGCAGCGTAATGACAGAAAGAGCCTACGAGCAGTACTTC.

This chain uses TRBV19 with TRBJ2-7; D is unresolved. This CDR3 has 15 residues. V was shortened by 3 bases and J by 0 bases, with 12 bases between the two germline ends. Germline V gene lookup returns CDR1 LNHDA and CDR2 SQIVND (reference sequence). The CDR3, as DNA: TGTGCCAGTAGTATTCGGGTAGAGACCTCCTACGAGCAGTACTTC. Translated: CASSIRVETSYEQYF.

The rearrangement uses TRBV7-9 and TRBJ2-7; D perhaps matches TRBD1 (5 bases). V lost 0 bases, J lost 3 bases, and 15 bases lay in between. This CDR3 region has 16 residues. Looked up from germline, CDR1 is SEHNR and CDR2 is FQNEAQ (reference sequence). The CDR3, as DNA: TGTGCCAGCAGCTTAGCTGCAGGGCCTTGGAGCTACGAGCAGTACTTC. It yields the protein CASSLAAGPWSYEQYF.

The rearrangement uses TRBV5-6 and TRBJ2-1; 11 bases align to TRBD2. V shed 4 bases, J shed 7 bases, and the junction held 7 bases outside the gene matches. Germline lookup yields CDR1 SGHDT and CDR2 YYEEEE. The CDR3 has 15 residues. DNA for the CDR3: TGTGCCAGCAGCCCGTTAGCGGGAGGGCGGAATGAGCAGTTCTTC. Its translation is CASSPLAGGRNEQFF.

V and J are TRBV4-2 and TRBJ2-3; 7 bases agree with TRBD2. Germline CDR1 LGHNA, CDR2 YNFKEQ. Germline trimming cut 1 base from V and 2 bases from J; bases unmatched to any gene: 6. The CDR3 runs 16 residues. CDR3 sequence reads: CASSQAWTRPTDTQYF. The CDR3 nucleotides read TGTGCCAGCAGCCAAGCGTGGACTAGACCCACAGATACGCAGTATTTT.

The chain couples TRBV2 to TRBJ2-3; maybe TRBD1 (6 bases). V lost 5 bases to trimming and J lost 6 bases, with 18 bases between them. The CDR3 sequence is 15 residues long. CDR1 and CDR2 from the germline V gene are SNHLY and FYNNEI. CDR3 loop: CASSRGPGEDDTQYF. The CDR3 DNA sequence: TGTGCCAGCAGTAGAGGGCCAGGGGAAGACGATACGCAGTATTTT.

V is TRBV6-1 and J is TRBJ2-7, with 7 bases that match TRBD1. Germline trimming cut 4 bases from V and 2 bases from J; bases unmatched to any gene: 5. Germline assignment: CDR1 MNHNS and CDR2 SASEGT. The CDR3 has 14 residues. The CDR3 here is CASSVRDRPYEQYF. DNA of the CDR3: TGTGCCAGCAGTGTCCGGGACAGACCCTACGAGCAGTACTTC.

The chain is built from TRBV9 and TRBJ1-1; 7 bases map to TRBD1. The CDR3 extends over 17 amino acids. Germline assignment: CDR1 SGDLS and CDR2 YYNGEE. The J segment lost 5 bases and the V segment lost 3 bases, leaving 16 bases of the junction unmatched. CDR3 sequence (DNA): TGTGCCAGCAGCGCCGAGAGGGACAGATCTTCGAGGACTGAAGCTTTCTTT. Residues: CASSAERDRSSRTEAFF. The full variable domain, completed using reference TRBV9 and TRBJ1-1, is DSGVTQTPKHLITATGQRVTLRCSPRSGDLSVYWYQQSLDQGLQFLIQYYNGEERAKGNILERFSAQQFPDLHSELNLSSLELGDSALYFCASSAERDRSSRTEAFFGQGTRLTVV.

V usage is TRBV6-5 and J usage is TRBJ2-3; 7 nucleotides line up with TRBD2. Germline CDR1 MNHEY, CDR2 SVGAGI. The CDR3 extends over 12 amino acids. Trimming at V came to 8 bases and at J to 4 bases, leaving 3 bases not matched to a gene. The CDR3 sequence: CASLGGADTQYF. CDR3 nucleotides: TGTGCCAGCCTTGGGGGGGCAGATACGCAGTATTTT.

The V gene is TRBV5-5, the J gene TRBJ2-5, with 9 bases lining up with TRBD2. Germline CDR1 is SGHKS and CDR2 is YYEKEE (reference sequence). J gave up 5 bases and V 0 bases, and 8 bases lay outside the gene matches. The CDR3 is 16 residues long. CDR3 DNA sequence: TGTGCCAGCAGCTTGGCCGAGCGGGAGGTCGGGGAGACCCAGTACTTC. Its translation: CASSLAEREVGETQYF.

J is TRBJ2-7 and V is TRBV2; 7 bases are shared with TRBD1. This CDR3 region has 15 residues. Trimming at V came to 2 bases and at J to 5 bases, leaving 9 bases not matched to a gene. Germline CDR1 SNHLY, CDR2 FYNNEI. The CDR3 bases are TGTGCCAGCAGTGAAATACCCCGACAGGGCCACGAGCAGTACTTC. Amino acids: CASSEIPRQGHEQYF. The whole variable domain, remainder taken from reference TRBV2 and TRBJ2-7, is EPEVTQTPSHQVTQMGQEVILRCVPISNHLYFYWYRQILGQKVEFLVSFYNNEISEKSEIFDDQFSVERPDGSNFTLKIRSTKLEDSAMYFCASSEIPRQGHEQYFGPGTRLTVT.

V gene TRBV9 combines with J gene TRBJ1-1; TRBD1 aligns across 9 bases. Per the germline V gene, CDR1 is SGDLS and CDR2 is YYNGEE. This CDR3 is 15 amino acids long. The V segment lost 3 bases and the J segment 1 base; nucleotides outside the gene matches: 4. The CDR3 DNA is TGTGCCAGCAGCGGGTCGGGACAGGGGAACACTGAAGCTTTCTTT. It codes for CASSGSGQGNTEAFF. The entire variable domain, with the rest obtained from reference TRBV9 and TRBJ1-1, is as follows: DSGVTQTPKHLITATGQRVTLRCSPRSGDLSVYWYQQSLDQGLQFLIQYYNGEERAKGNILERFSAQQFPDLHSELNLSSLELGDSALYFCASSGSGQGNTEAFFGQGTRLTVV.

The DNA of the CDR3 is TGTGCCAGCAGCGTAGGTCCCGGGACTAGCGAATCCGAGCAGTTCTTC. It translates to CASSVGPGTSESEQFF. This chain uses TRBV9 with TRBJ2-1, with 10 bases aligning to TRBD2. The CDR3 is made up of 16 amino acids. In germline, CDR1 is SGDLS, CDR2 YYNGEE. Trimming removed 0 bases from V and 10 bases from J; junction bases left unmatched: 10.

The chain uses TRBV27 and TRBJ2-3; 7 nucleotides line up with TRBD1. Germline V CDR1 and CDR2: MNHEY, SMNVEV (reference sequence). The CDR3 has 16 residues. Trimming removed 4 bases from V and 2 bases from J; junction bases left unmatched: 9. CDR3 loop: CASSSHDRVHTDTQYF. CDR3 DNA sequence: TGTGCCAGCAGTTCCCACGACAGGGTCCACACAGATACGCAGTATTTT.

This clone was seen a single time. The chain uses TRBV2 and TRBJ2-7; 10 positions agree with TRBD2. The V and J ends lost 2 bases and 4 bases, in that order; junction bases with no gene match: 8. Looked up from germline, CDR1 is SNHLY and CDR2 is FYNNEI. This CDR3 is built from 16 residues. CDR3 sequence reads: CASSERGLAGDYEQYF. CDR3 nucleotides: TGTGCCAGCAGTGAACGCGGGCTAGCGGGAGATTACGAGCAGTACTTC.

This clone has only one observation. The sample contains more than one DNA sequence encoding this CDR3. This sequence joins TRBV27 and TRBJ2-7; 7 positions agree with TRBD1. CDR1 and CDR2 (germline): MNHEY, SMNVEV (reference sequence). The V gene end was trimmed by 5 bases and the J gene end by 2 bases; junction bases not matched to a gene: 3. There are 13 residues in the CDR3. CDR3 DNA: TGTGCCAGCAGTCCGGGACAGCCCTACGAGCAGTACTTC. Translating gives CASSPGQPYEQYF.

The chain is built from TRBV29-1 and TRBJ2-1; TRBD2 aligns across 8 bases. The CDR3 contains 14 residues. Trimming cost V 6 bases and J 8 bases; bases outside gene matches: 12. The germline gives CDR1 SQVTM, CDR2 ANQGSEA. The CDR3 bases are TGCAGCGTAGTGGGACTAGGGGATAGGGATGAGCAGTTCTTC. It yields the protein CSVVGLGDRDEQFF.

The gene calls are TRBV12-5 and TRBJ2-1, with D maybe TRBD2 (5 bases). V lost 6 bases and J lost 7, with 16 bases in between. The germline V gene encodes CDR1 LGHNT and CDR2 FRNRAP. This CDR3 contains 14 residues. CDR3 in DNA: TGTGCTAGTGGCCCGGACTTCCGCGGGAATGAGCAGTTCTTC. Protein sequence: CASGPDFRGNEQFF.